The clone carrying this T cell receptor beta chain was seen only a few times. Germline CDR1 reads SGHRS; CDR2 reads YFSETQ. Trimming took off 2 bases at V and 0 bases at J, with 9 bases between the two ends. The CDR3 runs to 15 residues. This sample is part of a study of blood T cells in healthy people across ages. A sample-barcoded 5' primer and a J-beta primer mix were used in a second PCR of roughly 6 to 11 cycles. TCRdb reprocessed the 5' RACE reads via MiXCR and lists one record per CDR3 protein. Of about 780,000 distinct CDR3 sequences in the sample, roughly 24% were seen once. This same sample was also taken into another study, of T cells of mothers and their children.

The genes are TRBV5-1 and TRBJ1-5, with D possibly being TRBD1 (5 bases). This receptor was obtained from a boy aged 5 to 17 in good health. The sequenced material came from blood. The CDR3 loop is CASSFTGGSNQPQHF. The CDR3 DNA sequence: TGCGCCAGCAGCTTTACAGGAGGTAGCAATCAGCCCCAGCATTTT.